These 24 T cell receptor beta chains were all obtained from the same sample, sequenced in a study of cytomegalovirus exposure and HLA in healthy donors. Assay used: immunoSEQ multiplex PCR; TCRdb lists only in-frame clones, some missing. There are 130,000 or so clones in the sample; approximately 90% occur only once, and 6.2% lies in the top ten. What was sequenced was PBMCs. These TCRs come from a woman aged 25-40 years in good health and CMV-seropositive.

The V call is TRBV7-2, the J call TRBJ1-4, with a possible D match to TRBD1 (5 bases). Germline V CDR1 and CDR2: SGHTA, FQGNSA. Trimming shortened V by 5 bases and J by 1 base, and 14 bases separated the two germline ends. This CDR3 comprises 16 residues. CDR3 region: CASSPRQSGTNEKLFF. In DNA form, the CDR3 reads TGTGCCAGCAGCCCAAGACAGTCGGGAACTAATGAAAAACTGTTTTTT. Supplemented by reference TRBV7-2 and TRBJ1-4, the full variable domain reads GAGVSQSPSNKVTEKGKDVELRCDPISGHTALYWYRQSLGQGLEFLIYFQGNSAPDKSGLPSDRFSAERTGGSVSTLTIQRTQQEDSAVYLCASSPRQSGTNEKLFFGSGTQLSVL.

V and J are TRBV7-6 and TRBJ1-1; D gene unclear. Per germline, CDR1 SGHVS and CDR2 FNYEAQ. This CDR3 has 14 residues. V shed 1 base and J shed 7 bases, with 13 bases lying between them. The CDR3 nucleotides are TGTGCCAGCAGCTTAGAGTACCAGCGGGGTGAAGCTTTCTTT. This translates into CASSLEYQRGEAFF.

The CDR3 reads CASSLPFASSYNEQFF. CDR3 sequence (DNA): TGTGCCAGCAGTTTACCTTTTGCGAGCTCCTACAATGAGCAGTTCTTC. J is TRBJ2-1 and V is TRBV27; D gene ambiguous. CDR3 length equals 16 residues. The V gene's germline CDR1 is MNHEY and CDR2 SMNVEV (reference sequence). Trimming cost V 2 bases and J 0 bases, with 11 bases left between them.

V gene TRBV28 combines with J gene TRBJ1-1; D unresolved. The CDR3 has 14 amino acids. From germline, CDR1 is MDHEN and CDR2 SYDVKM. The V end was cut by 7 bases, the J end by 2 bases, with 14 bases between. The CDR3 is CASTTAGGNTEAFF. In DNA form, the CDR3 reads TGTGCCAGCACTACCGCGGGCGGCAACACTGAAGCTTTCTTT.

The gene calls are TRBV5-5 and TRBJ1-1; no clear D. Trimming removed 5 bases from V and 1 base from J, with 9 bases in between. CDR3 length: 13 residues. Germline CDR1 SGHKS, CDR2 YYEKEE (reference sequence). The CDR3 DNA reads as TGTGCCAGCAGGGGCACCTCGAACACTGAAGCTTTCTTT. Translating it yields CASRGTSNTEAFF.

This chain joins TRBV7-2 and TRBJ2-7, with 11 bases identical to TRBD1. V lost 5 bases to trimming and J lost 5 bases; unmatched junction nucleotides: 14. The CDR3 spans 17 residues. The germline V gene has CDR1 SGHTA and CDR2 FQGNSA. CDR3 loop: CASSPRTGGLGWHEQYF. The CDR3 DNA follows: TGTGCCAGCAGCCCCAGGACAGGGGGCCTCGGGTGGCACGAGCAGTACTTC.

CDR3 region: CASSVAPRGTQYF. DNA of the CDR3: TGTGCCAGCAGCGTAGCCCCGCGGGGGACCCAGTACTTC. The chain uses TRBV9 and TRBJ2-5; D possibly corresponds to TRBD2 (6 bases). V was pared by 0 bases and J by 7 bases, with 10 bases between. This CDR3 contains 13 residues. Germline V gene sequence: CDR1 SGDLS, CDR2 YYNGEE.

J is TRBJ2-1 and V is TRBV6-1, with 10 bases identical to TRBD2. The J segment lost 8 bases and the V segment lost 6 bases, leaving 10 bases of the junction unmatched. Germline lookup yields CDR1 MNHNS and CDR2 SASEGT. This CDR3 region has 15 residues. DNA for the CDR3: TGTGCCAGCAGCAATCTAGCGGGGGTCGGCGATGAGCAGTTCTTC. It codes for CASSNLAGVGDEQFF.

The genes are TRBV5-4 and TRBJ2-1; 7 positions match TRBD2. The trim removed 5 bases at V and 0 bases at J, leaving 5 bases unmatched. Germline V gene data show CDR1 as SGHNT and CDR2 as YYREEE (reference sequence). This CDR3 has 15 residues. The CDR3 nucleotides are TGTGCCAGCAGGAGAGCGGGGTCCTCCTACAATGAGCAGTTCTTC. This sequence encodes CASRRAGSSYNEQFF.

The table lists this clone with a few counts. V is TRBV7-8 and J is TRBJ2-5; TRBD2 aligns across 10 bases. The germline gives CDR1 SGHVS, CDR2 FQNEAQ. Trimming at V came to 5 bases and at J to 2 bases, leaving 11 bases not matched to a gene. CDR3 size: 17 residues. The CDR3 nucleotides read TGTGCCAGCAGCCGAGGTGTCTTTAGCGGGAGGCAAGAGACCCAGTACTTC. The encoded protein is CASSRGVFSGRQETQYF.

The V call is TRBV7-9, the J call TRBJ2-2; tentative D call: TRBD2 (6 bases). Trimming shortened V by 5 bases and J by 0 bases, and 13 bases separated the two germline ends. Germline V gene sequence: CDR1 SEHNR, CDR2 FQNEAQ (reference sequence). The CDR3 is 16 residues long. CDR3 protein: CASSPVEGPNTGELFF. The CDR3 DNA reads TGTGCCAGCAGCCCAGTGGAGGGACCGAACACCGGGGAGCTGTTTTTT.

The chain has TRBV6-6 and TRBJ1-1; 7 nucleotides agree with TRBD1. This CDR3 is 13 amino acids long. CDR1 is MNHNY and CDR2 is SVGAGI in the germline V gene (reference sequence). The V segment lost 5 bases and the J segment 4 bases; nucleotides outside the gene matches: 4. The CDR3 nucleotides read TGTGCCAGCAGTCGACAGGGAGGCACTGAAGCTTTCTTT. It encodes CASSRQGGTEAFF.

CDR3 sequence: CASSDWGVSNQPQHF. The CDR3 nucleotides are TGCGCCAGCAGTGATTGGGGGGTGAGCAATCAGCCCCAGCATTTT. This chain joins TRBV10-2 and TRBJ1-5, with D possibly matching TRBD1 (5 bases). Looked up from germline, CDR1 is WSHSY and CDR2 is SAAADI. The CDR3 spans 15 residues. V lost 3 bases to trimming and J lost 1 base, with 10 bases between them.

This chain joins TRBV6-1 and TRBJ1-5, with 8 bases aligning to TRBD1. CDR1 is MNHNS, CDR2 SASEGT, per germline. V shed 4 bases and J 2 bases; nucleotides not matched to a gene: 7. The CDR3 consists of 16 residues. CDR3 nucleotide sequence: TGTGCCAGCAGTGCGGGCCCCAGGGGGCGCAATCAGCCCCAGCATTTT. Translating gives CASSAGPRGRNQPQHF.

The chain couples TRBV6-5 to TRBJ2-7, with 8 bases fitting TRBD1. V was clipped by 5 bases and J by 3 bases; unmatched bases: 9. There are 15 residues in the CDR3. Germline lookup yields CDR1 MNHEY and CDR2 SVGAGI. The CDR3 sequence: CASSQGGQGIYEQYF. The CDR3 coding sequence is TGTGCCAGCAGTCAAGGAGGACAGGGCATCTACGAGCAGTACTTC.

This clone was picked up one time. The chain uses TRBV5-6 and TRBJ2-3, with a tentative D call TRBD1 (5 bases). The V gene's germline CDR1 is SGHDT and CDR2 YYEEEE. The CDR3 runs 13 residues. The V and J ends lost 2 bases and 11 bases respectively, with 15 bases between them. The CDR3 DNA reads TGTGCCAGCAGCTTTGAAGCCTTTGGACAGCAGTATTTT. Residues: CASSFEAFGQQYF.

The V and J genes are TRBV10-3 and TRBJ2-4; 11 bases are a match to TRBD1. Germline V lookup: CDR1 ENHRY, CDR2 SYGVKD. The CDR3 extends over 14 amino acids. With 3 bases clipped from V and 8 bases from J, the junction kept 3 bases outside the gene matches. The CDR3 is CAISEGTGGHIQYF. The CDR3 DNA reads as TGTGCCATCAGTGAAGGGACAGGGGGTCACATTCAGTACTTC.

The chain employs TRBV18 and TRBJ2-7; the D gene is possibly TRBD2 (6 bases). Germline values: CDR1 KGHSH, CDR2 LQKENI. Trimming took 6 bases from V and 4 from J, leaving 16 bases between them. The CDR3 has 14 residues. The CDR3 DNA reads as TGTGCCAGCTCGCCGGACGGAGGGTATTACGAGCAGTACTTC. It yields the protein CASSPDGGYYEQYF.

This clone was counted between two and nine times. The genes are TRBV28 and TRBJ1-2; tentative D call: TRBD1 (5 bases). The CDR3 sequence is 14 residues long. The ends were cut back, 0 bases at V and 8 bases at J, with 13 bases in the middle. Germline V gives CDR1 MDHEN, CDR2 SYDVKM. In DNA form, the CDR3 reads TGTGCCAGCAGTTTATGGTCCTTTAGGGGAGGCTACACCTTC. Its translation is CASSLWSFRGGYTF.

This clone is a singleton in its sample. The chain links TRBV28 to TRBJ2-7; 14 bases agree with TRBD2. Germline CDR1 reads MDHEN; CDR2 reads SYDVKM. There are 16 residues in the CDR3. The V and J ends lost 0 bases and 2 bases, in that order; junction bases with no gene match: 0. CDR3 DNA: TGTGCCAGCAGTTTATGGACTAGCGGGAGGGCCTACGAGCAGTACTTC. Encoded protein: CASSLWTSGRAYEQYF.

The chain links TRBV11-2 to TRBJ2-2, with D tentatively TRBD1 (6 bases). The CDR3 is made up of 17 amino acids. Germline CDR1 is SGHAT and CDR2 is FQNNGV. The germline V and J ends were trimmed by 4 bases and 3 bases, with 18 bases remaining between them. Here the CDR3 reads CASSSPQGLGYTGELFF. The CDR3 DNA follows: TGTGCCAGCAGCTCGCCACAGGGATTGGGATACACCGGGGAGCTGTTTTTT.

In its sample, this clone was seen once. This chain connects TRBV7-9 to TRBJ2-1, with 10 bases that match TRBD2. Trimming took 5 bases from V and 6 from J; bases not matched to a gene: 4. This CDR3 comprises 14 residues. Germline CDR1 and CDR2: SEHNR and FQNEAQ (reference sequence). The CDR3 nucleotides read TGTGCCAGCAGCCTTTCTAGCGGGGGCAATGAGCAGTTCTTC. The encoded protein is CASSLSSGGNEQFF. The full variable domain, rest sourced from reference TRBV7-9 and TRBJ2-1, is DTGVSQNPRHKITKRGQNVTFRCDPISEHNRLYWYRQTLGQGPEFLTYFQNEAQLEKSRLLSDRFSAERPKGSFSTLEIQRTEQGDSAMYLCASSLSSGGNEQFFGPGTRLTVL.

The rearrangement joins TRBV15 to TRBJ2-3; 8 nucleotides match TRBD2. The CDR3 loop spans 18 amino acids. Germline V lookup: CDR1 LNHNV, CDR2 YYDKDF (reference sequence). The V gene end was trimmed by 2 bases and the J gene end by 2 bases; junction bases not matched to a gene: 12. CDR3 in amino acids: CATSRPPRWRGDTDTQYF. The DNA of the CDR3 is TGTGCCACCAGCAGACCCCCCCGGTGGCGGGGGGACACAGATACGCAGTATTTT.

V and J are TRBV19 and TRBJ1-2, with TRBD1 matching over 10 bases. CDR1 and CDR2 (germline): LNHDA, SQIVND (reference sequence). This CDR3 has 15 residues. With 9 bases clipped from V and 4 bases from J, the junction kept 11 bases outside the gene matches. In nucleotides, the CDR3 is TGTGCCAGCAAAACGAGGGGACAGGGGCCCTATGGCTACACCTTC. Its protein is CASKTRGQGPYGYTF.